The 32 T cell receptor beta chains below were found in one sample sequenced in a study of T-cell memory formation after mild COVID-19. Via MiXCR, TCRdb re-called the 5' RACE reads, giving one row per CDR3 protein. Seen here are fewer than 700,000 distinct CDR3 sequences, about 20% observed once, and the top ten hold 12%. Material for sequencing was PBMCs or a T cell subset sorted from them (not recorded which). The receptors were gathered from an adult woman who had mild COVID-19 (a few samples of this study predate the infection). Cell type and time point are not known.

This clonotype was counted a few times. The chain couples TRBV21-1 to TRBJ2-7; the D call of TRBD1 is as the table states it, not checked on the DNA. TRBV21-1 is given as a pseudogene. CDR3 size: 15 residues. The CDR3 nucleotides are TGTGCCAGCAGCAAAGGAGGAACAGGGGTTTACGAGCAGTACTTC. It codes for CASSKGGTGVYEQYF.

The chain joins TRBV6-5 to TRBJ2-2; 9 bases align to TRBD2. Germline CDR1 and CDR2: MNHEY and SVGAGI. The CDR3 spans 15 residues. The V segment lost 6 bases and the J segment 3 bases; nucleotides outside the gene matches: 5. The DNA of the CDR3 is TGTGCCAGCAGAGATAGCGGGAGTTACACCGGGGAGCTGTTTTTT. This codes for CASRDSGSYTGELFF.

V usage is TRBV10-2 and J usage is TRBJ1-1, with D possibly matching TRBD1 (5 bases). CDR3 length: 13 amino acids. Germline CDR1 reads WSHSY; CDR2 reads SAAADI. Trimming shortened V by 2 bases and J by 3 bases, and 7 bases separated the two germline ends. For the CDR3, the DNA is TGCGCCAGCAGTGAGGAGGGGTACACTGAAGCTTTCTTT. Its protein is CASSEEGYTEAFF.

V and J are TRBV7-8 and TRBJ2-3, with 15 bases that match TRBD2. With V trimmed by 1 base and J by 7 bases, 18 bases remained unmatched. This CDR3 is 21 amino acids long. Germline V gene data show CDR1 as SGHVS and CDR2 as FQNEAQ. CDR3 coding DNA: TGTGCCAGCAGCTTAGGAGTGGGACTAGCGGGGGGATCCTATATCGCAAATACGCAGTATTTT. It yields the protein CASSLGVGLAGGSYIANTQYF.

This clonotype was picked up a small number of times. The chain joins TRBV18 to TRBJ1-1, with D perhaps TRBD1 (5 bases). The CDR3 length is 13 residues. Per germline, CDR1 KGHSH and CDR2 LQKENI. Trimming pared 4 bases from V and 12 bases from J, leaving 18 bases between. The CDR3 DNA reads as TGTGCCAGCTCACTAGATCGGGAGGGGAGGCCTTTCTTT. This codes for CASSLDREGRPFF.

This clonotype came up a few times. The V and J genes are TRBV15 and TRBJ2-2; TRBD2 might be the D (6 bases). Germline loops: CDR1 LNHNV, CDR2 YYDKDF (reference sequence). V shed 0 bases and J shed 1 base, with 9 bases lying between them. The CDR3 consists of 16 residues. CDR3 bases: TGTGCCACCAGCAGAGAAGGGACTCAGAACACCGGGGAGCTGTTTTTT. It is translated as CATSREGTQNTGELFF. Drawing the rest from reference TRBV15 and TRBJ2-2, the complete variable domain is DAMVIQNPRYQVTQFGKPVTLSCSQTLNHNVMYWYQQKSSQAPKLLFHYYDKDFNNEADTPDNFQSRRPNTSFCFLDIRSPGLGDTAMYLCATSREGTQNTGELFFGEGSRLTVL.

This clonotype appeared a few times. The CDR3 protein is CASSRPPRQGIEKLFF. DNA of the CDR3: TGTGCCAGCTCCCGACCCCCTCGACAGGGTATTGAAAAACTGTTTTTT. This chain connects TRBV18 to TRBJ1-4, with 7 bases aligning to TRBD1. CDR1 is KGHSH and CDR2 is LQKENI in the germline V gene. This CDR3 is built from 16 residues. V was pared by 6 bases and J by 7 bases, with 14 bases of the junction left unmatched.

This chain uses TRBV2 with TRBJ1-2; TRBD1 aligns across 8 bases. The CDR3 runs to 14 residues. Germline-derived CDR1 and CDR2 are SNHLY and FYNNEI. V trimming: 6 bases; J trimming: 6 bases; junction bases outside the gene matches: 9. The CDR3 DNA follows: TGTGCCAGCAGCGGACAGGGTATCGACCATGGCTACACCTTC. As protein: CASSGQGIDHGYTF.

This clonotype was seen a few times. This sequence joins TRBV7-2 and TRBJ2-1, with 8 bases that match TRBD1. This CDR3 comprises 16 residues. Trimming removed 5 bases from V and 6 bases from J; junction bases left unmatched: 12. Germline V gene lookup returns CDR1 SGHTA and CDR2 FQGNSA. The CDR3 bases are TGTGCCAGCAGCCCTCGGACAGGGAATCACCCCAATGAGCAGTTCTTC. Translating gives CASSPRTGNHPNEQFF. The variable domain in full, with the rest retrieved from reference TRBV7-2 and TRBJ2-1, is GAGVSQSPSNKVTEKGKDVELRCDPISGHTALYWYRQSLGQGLEFLIYFQGNSAPDKSGLPSDRFSAERTGGSVSTLTIQRTQQEDSAVYLCASSPRTGNHPNEQFFGPGTRLTVL.

This clonotype occurred a few times. The chain combines TRBV7-9 with TRBJ2-7; TRBD1 is a possible D gene (5 bases). This CDR3 contains 15 residues. CDR1 SEHNR and CDR2 FQNEAQ come from the germline V gene (reference sequence). Trimming cost V 5 bases and J 3 bases, with 17 bases left between them. The CDR3 loop reads CASSSPDTRIYEQYF. The CDR3 DNA reads as TGTGCCAGCAGCAGCCCGGACACCCGGATCTACGAGCAGTACTTC.

This clonotype has at least ten counts. The chain combines TRBV20-1 with TRBJ1-5; D possibly corresponds to TRBD1 (6 bases). Germline values: CDR1 DFQATT, CDR2 SNEGSKA (reference sequence). The CDR3 extends over 15 amino acids. V was cut by 3 bases and J by 0 bases, with 12 bases left in between. CDR3 residues: CSASRGSDSNQPQHF. The CDR3 DNA reads TGCAGTGCTAGCAGGGGTTCAGATAGCAATCAGCCCCAGCATTTT.

V is TRBV5-5 and J is TRBJ2-3; 7 positions match TRBD1. J gave up 4 bases and V 4 bases, and 9 bases lay outside the gene matches. CDR3 size: 15 residues. CDR1 and CDR2 (germline): SGHKS, YYEKEE (reference sequence). Here the CDR3 DNA reads TGTGCCAGCAGCCCTGGGACAGTAAGCGCAGATACGCAGTATTTT. Its translation is CASSPGTVSADTQYF.

The chain couples TRBV6-2 or TRBV6-3 to TRBJ1-2; D remains ambiguous. The CDR3 extends over 14 amino acids. Germline CDR1 MNHEY, CDR2 SVGEGT. With 4 bases removed from V and 7 bases from J, the gap between germline ends came to 16 bases. The CDR3 DNA is TGTGCCAGCAGTTCGGACGGGGATCGAAGTGGCTACACCTTC. This translates into CASSSDGDRSGYTF.

This clonotype appeared many times. The rearrangement links TRBV28 to TRBJ1-5; D not resolved. The CDR3 has 16 residues. Trimming removed 1 base from V and 2 bases from J, with 12 bases in between. CDR1 is MDHEN, CDR2 SYDVKM, per germline. The CDR3 DNA reads as TGTGCCAGCAGTTTATTCCGGGGAACGGGCAATCAGCCCCAGCATTTT. It yields the protein CASSLFRGTGNQPQHF.

This rearrangement joins TRBV24-1 to TRBJ2-1; 11 nucleotides match TRBD2. CDR3 length: 16 amino acids. V gave up 4 bases and J gave up 4 bases; unmatched junction bases: 5. Germline loops: CDR1 KGHDR, CDR2 SFDVKD. CDR3 DNA sequence: TGTGCCACCAGTGACCGACGACTAGCGGGGTACAATGAGCAGTTCTTC. Translating it yields CATSDRRLAGYNEQFF.

The chain is built from TRBV3-1 and TRBJ2-7; D gene ambiguous. Per germline, CDR1 LGHDT and CDR2 YNNKEL (reference sequence). The CDR3 extends over 11 amino acids. Trimming pared 1 base from V and 7 bases from J, leaving 5 bases between. In nucleotides, the CDR3 is TGTGCCAGCAGCCAAGCTCGGGAGCAGTACTTC. It specifies CASSQAREQYF.

This sequence joins TRBV20-1 and TRBJ2-3, with 10 bases fitting TRBD1. CDR1 and CDR2 (germline): DFQATT, SNEGSKA (reference sequence). The CDR3 totals 14 residues. V lost 5 bases to trimming and J lost 5 bases; unmatched junction nucleotides: 7. In nucleotides, the CDR3 is TGCAGTGCTTTGACAGGGGGCTGGGAAGATACGCAGTATTTT. Translated, it gives CSALTGGWEDTQYF.

The CDR3 region has the DNA TGTGCCAGCAGTTGGGGAGACGGACTGTCACCCCTCCACTTT. As protein: CASSWGDGLSPLHF. V gene TRBV12-3 or TRBV12-4 combines with J gene TRBJ1-6; unclear D gene. The CDR3 spans 14 residues. V was shortened by 4 bases and J by 10 bases, with 14 bases between the two germline ends.

This clonotype was picked up a small number of times. V and J are TRBV5-1 and TRBJ2-2; D is possibly TRBD2 (6 bases). The germline V gene has CDR1 SGHRS and CDR2 YFSETQ. The CDR3 is 15 amino acids. V lost 0 bases, J lost 2 bases, and 8 bases lay in between. CDR3 DNA: TGCGCCAGCAGCTTGGGGGACTCAAACACCGGGGAGCTGTTTTTT. This translates into CASSLGDSNTGELFF.

The sample holds many counts of this clonotype. The chain couples TRBV12-3 or TRBV12-4 to TRBJ1-1; D perhaps matches TRBD1 (6 bases). CDR3 size: 15 residues. Trimming cost V 3 bases and J 4 bases, with 15 bases left between them. DNA of the CDR3: TGTGCCAGCAGTTTCCGCAGGGGTAAGAGCACTGAAGCTTTCTTT. Translation gives CASSFRRGKSTEAFF.

A few counts support this clonotype. The chain carries TRBV7-6 and TRBJ2-7; D possibly corresponds to TRBD2 (6 bases). CDR3 size: 13 residues. V dropped 5 bases and J dropped 2 bases, with 10 bases sitting between them. Germline V gene data show CDR1 as SGHVS and CDR2 as FNYEAQ. CDR3 in DNA: TGTGCCAGCAGCATTACGGGAGCCTACGAGCAGTACTTC. It translates to CASSITGAYEQYF.

The CDR3 spells CSAPGVTPYEQYF. The CDR3 nucleotides read TGCAGTGCTCCGGGGGTGACACCCTACGAGCAGTACTTC. The V call is TRBV20-1, the J call TRBJ2-7, with D maybe TRBD2 (6 bases). CDR1 and CDR2 from the germline V gene are DFQATT and SNEGSKA (reference sequence). V was shortened by 5 bases and J by 2 bases, with 13 bases between the two germline ends. The CDR3 is 13 residues long.

The gene calls are TRBV27 and TRBJ2-7, with TRBD2 as a possible D gene (5 bases). From germline, CDR1 is MNHEY and CDR2 SMNVEV (reference sequence). This CDR3 contains 15 residues. The V and J ends lost 0 bases and 0 bases respectively, with 9 bases between them. CDR3 DNA sequence: TGTGCCAGCAGTTTATCAATAGGACTCTCCTACGAGCAGTACTTC. This codes for CASSLSIGLSYEQYF.

This clonotype has a handful of counts. This chain links TRBV7-2 with TRBJ2-7; D is uncertain. The CDR3 is 13 amino acids. Germline lookup yields CDR1 SGHTA and CDR2 FQGNSA. V was clipped by 3 bases and J by 7 bases, with 13 bases between them. This chain's CDR3 is CASSLGPLREQYF. CDR3 in DNA: TGTGCCAGCAGCTTGGGCCCCTTGAGGGAGCAGTACTTC.

The J gene is TRBJ2-2, the V gene TRBV7-9; 9 positions agree with TRBD1. The CDR3 is 18 residues long. CDR1 is SEHNR and CDR2 is FQNEAQ in the germline V gene (reference sequence). The J segment lost 0 bases and the V segment lost 4 bases, leaving 9 bases of the junction unmatched. CDR3 region: CASSSTEGQGANTGELFF. In nucleotides, the CDR3 is TGTGCCAGCAGCTCCACAGAGGGACAGGGAGCGAACACCGGGGAGCTGTTTTTT.

The rearrangement uses TRBV5-1 and TRBJ2-1; tentatively, D is TRBD1 (7 bases). CDR3 length equals 15 residues. V was shortened by 3 bases and J by 2 bases, with 12 bases between the two germline ends. Germline loops: CDR1 SGHRS, CDR2 YFSETQ. This CDR3 reads CASSSGGQAYNEQFF. In nucleotides, the CDR3 is TGCGCCAGCAGCTCAGGGGGGCAGGCCTACAATGAGCAGTTCTTC. The full variable domain, its missing parts supplied by reference TRBV5-1 and TRBJ2-1, is KAGVTQTPRYLIKTRGQQVTLSCSPISGHRSVSWYQQTPGQGLQFLFEYFSETQRNKGNFPGRFSGRQFSNSRSEMNVSTLELGDSALYLCASSSGGQAYNEQFFGPGTRLTVL.

This clonotype was counted between two and nine times. J is TRBJ2-5 and V is TRBV5-5; no firm D call. V was cut by 0 bases and J by 8 bases, with 11 bases left in between. Germline CDR1 and CDR2: SGHKS and YYEKEE (reference sequence). The CDR3 is 13 amino acids. CDR3 in DNA: TGTGCCAGCAGCTTGGGGGGAAGGTCAACCCAGTACTTC. Translation gives CASSLGGRSTQYF.

The table lists this clonotype with a few counts. The chain links TRBV12-3 or TRBV12-4 to TRBJ1-3; possible D gene TRBD1, 5 bases. Trimming left V 6 bases short and J 0 bases short, with 15 bases between. The CDR3 consists of 16 residues. CDR3 coding DNA: TGTGCCAGCAGACTCGGGACCGGAGGCTCTGGAAACACCATATATTTT. It is translated as CASRLGTGGSGNTIYF.

This chain links TRBV19 with TRBJ2-3; maybe TRBD1 (5 bases). Per the germline V gene, CDR1 is LNHDA and CDR2 is SQIVND (reference sequence). V lost 3 bases to trimming and J lost 7 bases, with 11 bases between them. There are 13 residues in the CDR3. CDR3 coding DNA: TGTGCCAGTAGTATGCCGACAGCCTATACGCAGTATTTT. Encoded protein: CASSMPTAYTQYF. The variable domain in full, completed from reference TRBV19 and TRBJ2-3, reads DGGITQSPKYLFRKEGQNVTLSCEQNLNHDAMYWYRQDPGQGLRLIYYSQIVNDFQKGDIAEGYSVSREKKESFPLTVTSAQKNPTAFYLCASSMPTAYTQYFGPGTRLTVL.

This clonotype was seen only a few times. The CDR3, as DNA: TGTGCCAGCAGCCAAGCGTCGGGGGAGCAGTACTTC. This gives the protein CASSQASGEQYF. The V call is TRBV4-2, the J call TRBJ2-7; TRBD2 might be the D (5 bases). Germline V gives CDR1 LGHNA, CDR2 YNFKEQ. The CDR3 contains 12 residues. The ends were cut back, 1 base at V and 7 bases at J, with 8 bases in the middle.

V gene TRBV6-1 combines with J gene TRBJ2-1, with D tentatively TRBD2 (6 bases). The CDR3 loop spans 15 amino acids. Germline lookup yields CDR1 MNHNS and CDR2 SASEGT. The V gene lost 3 bases and the J gene lost 6 bases, with 15 bases spanning the gap. CDR3 protein: CASSDFRDSVNEQFF. CDR3 DNA sequence: TGTGCCAGCAGTGACTTTAGGGACTCCGTCAATGAGCAGTTCTTC.

This clonotype was detected only a few times. This rearrangement joins TRBV7-8 to TRBJ2-7, with D tentatively TRBD2 (7 bases). Germline V gives CDR1 SGHVS, CDR2 FQNEAQ. The CDR3 extends over 16 amino acids. Trimming left V 7 bases short and J 2 bases short, with 21 bases between. The CDR3 coding sequence is TGTGCCAGCACCGAGGAGGGGGGGGCGATGACCTACGAGCAGTACTTC. This encodes CASTEEGGAMTYEQYF.